One sample yielded the 16 T cell receptor beta chains listed below, sequenced in a study of blood T cells in healthy people across ages. The second PCR ran about 6 to 11 cycles with a sample-barcoded 5' primer and J-beta primers. TCRdb reanalysed the 5' RACE reads using MiXCR and keeps one entry per CDR3 protein. The sample consists of more than 800,000 distinct CDR3 sequences, roughly 45% of them appearing once. Specimen: blood. These TCRs come from a woman aged 55-69 years in good health.

This clonotype was observed a handful of times. This rearrangement joins TRBV29-1 to TRBJ1-5; perhaps TRBD1 as D (6 bases). V lost 4 bases and J lost 1, with 14 bases in between. Germline V gene sequence: CDR1 SQVTM, CDR2 ANQGSEA. The CDR3 length is 15 residues. The CDR3 DNA sequence: TGCAGCGTTGGGGGGGGAACAGGGAGCAATCAGCCCCAGCATTTT. Protein product: CSVGGGTGSNQPQHF. Full variable domain (missing parts from reference TRBV29-1 and TRBJ1-5): SAVISQKPSRDICQRGTSLTIQCQVDSQVTMMFWYRQQPGQSLTLIATANQGSEATYESGFVIDKFPISRPNLTFSTLTVSNMSPEDSSIYLCSVGGGTGSNQPQHFGDGTRLSIL.

This clonotype was found a few times. The chain joins TRBV6-6 to TRBJ2-7; TRBD2 matches at 8 bases. CDR1 MNHNY and CDR2 SVGAGI come from the germline V gene (reference sequence). This CDR3 is 15 amino acids long. The junction had 9 bases not matched to a gene; V was cut back by 5 bases and J by 3 bases. Here the CDR3 DNA reads TGTGCCAGCAGTACACTAGCGGAAAGAGACTACGAGCAGTACTTC. Translated: CASSTLAERDYEQYF.

The chain has TRBV1 and TRBJ2-7; the table names TRBD2, a call not compared with the DNA. TRBV1 is reported as a pseudogene. The CDR3 totals 15 residues. CDR3 sequence (DNA): TGCACCAGCAGCCAAGATGAGGGACTAGCCCACGAGCAGTACTTC. Translating gives CTSSQDEGLAHEQYF.

The chain has TRBV15 and TRBJ2-3, with 15 bases identical to TRBD2. V was pared by 6 bases and J by 2 bases, with 27 bases of the junction left unmatched. Germline V gives CDR1 LNHNV, CDR2 YYDKDF (reference sequence). The CDR3 runs to 24 residues. Here the CDR3 DNA reads TGTGCCACCAGTACTCCCCTGGGGGCCCAGGGACTAGCGGGAGGCACGTCAATCACAGATACGCAGTATTTT. This sequence encodes CATSTPLGAQGLAGGTSITDTQYF.

This clonotype appeared once. The chain joins TRBV6-6 to TRBJ2-7, with D perhaps TRBD1 or TRBD2 (5 bases each). The germline CDR1 and CDR2 sequences are MNHNY and SVGAGI (reference sequence). V was cut by 0 bases and J by 3 bases, with 18 bases left in between. The CDR3 totals 17 residues. The CDR3 bases are TGTGCCAGCAGTTACTCGAGCAGGGAGTTGTTCTTCTACGAGCAGTACTTC. It encodes CASSYSSRELFFYEQYF.

Turning to this clonotype: Since a much larger clone is just one base distant, this may be a read error. The J gene is TRBJ2-7, the V gene TRBV25-1, with D tentatively TRBD1 (6 bases). The V end lost 1 base, the J end lost 10 bases, and 20 bases lay between the germline ends. The CDR3 is made up of 15 amino acids. Germline lookup yields CDR1 MGHDK and CDR2 SYGVNS. The CDR3 DNA follows: TGTGCCAGCAGTGAATCTACAGGGAAGGAAGAGTCCCAGTACTTC. Translation: CASSESTGKEESQYF.

This clonotype was seen ten or more times. The gene calls are TRBV27 and TRBJ2-7; no reliable D call. The CDR3 has 13 amino acids. V lost 5 bases, J lost 0 bases, and 8 bases lay in between. Germline V gene lookup returns CDR1 MNHEY and CDR2 SMNVEV (reference sequence). The CDR3 region has the DNA TGTGCCAGCAGTCCCACTTCCTCCTACGAGCAGTACTTC. This gives the protein CASSPTSSYEQYF.

This clonotype appeared a few times. The chain joins TRBV12-3 or TRBV12-4 to TRBJ2-3, with TRBD2 identical over 16 bases. CDR3 length: 19 amino acids. With V trimmed by 6 bases and J by 1 base, 10 bases remained unmatched. CDR3 coding DNA: TGTGCCAGCAGACCATCCGGGACTAGCGGGAGGGGTGGCACAGATACGCAGTATTTT. Translation: CASRPSGTSGRGGTDTQYF.

This clonotype was picked up one time. CDR3 sequence reads: CASSPNRLSTEAFF. For the CDR3, the DNA is TGTGCCAGCAGCCCCAATAGGCTAAGCACTGAAGCTTTCTTT. The V gene is TRBV7-3, the J gene TRBJ1-1, with unresolved D. CDR1 and CDR2 from the germline V gene are SGHTA and FQGTGA. The length of the CDR3 is 14 residues. V lost 5 bases to trimming and J lost 4 bases, with 14 bases between them.

The genes are TRBV20-1 and TRBJ2-7, with TRBD2 identical over 10 bases. CDR3 length: 15 amino acids. The V gene's germline CDR1 is DFQATT and CDR2 SNEGSKA (reference sequence). V was pared by 2 bases and J by 7 bases, with 11 bases of the junction left unmatched. CDR3 nucleotides: TGCAGTGCTAGAACCCGGACTAGCGGCGGACGGGAGCAGTACTTC. Its translation is CSARTRTSGGREQYF.

About this clonotype: A clone one base away is much larger, so this may be a read error. This chain joins TRBV5-1 and TRBJ1-1, with unresolved D. Deletions cut 3 bases from V and 4 bases from J, with 16 bases between. The CDR3 totals 15 residues. Germline V gene lookup returns CDR1 SGHRS and CDR2 YFSETQ. The CDR3 DNA reads as TGCGCCAGCAGCTGGGGAAGGACCCAGGCCACTGAAGCTTTCTTT. Encoded protein: CASSWGRTQATEAFF.

This clonotype was counted between two and nine times. The chain uses TRBV12-3 or TRBV12-4 and TRBJ1-2, with 12 bases fitting TRBD1. Unmatched junction bases numbered 8, after V lost 6 bases and J lost 0 bases. CDR3 length equals 17 residues. CDR3 nucleotide sequence: TGTGCCAGCAGGGGGGGGACAGGGGGCCCTGCTAACTATGGCTACACCTTC. Translated, it gives CASRGGTGGPANYGYTF.

Comments on this clonotype: Sequence at one end of the junction differs from germline and may be a read error. The rearrangement uses TRBV5-4 and TRBJ1-2; D unresolved. The CDR3 extends over 13 amino acids. Germline V gives CDR1 SGHNT, CDR2 YYREEE (reference sequence). The CDR3 DNA is TGTGTCAGCAGCCCAAACCAAGCCTATGGCTACACCTTC. Amino acids: CVSSPNQAYGYTF. Complete variable domain (other parts from reference TRBV5-4 and TRBJ1-2): ETGVTQSPTHLIKTRGQQVTLRCSSQSGHNTVSWYQQALGQGPQFIFQYYREEENGRGNFPPRFSGLQFPNYSSELNVNALELDDSALYLCVSSPNQAYGYTFGSGTRLTVV.

The V call is TRBV7-9, the J call TRBJ2-3; D uncertain. The germline V gene has CDR1 SEHNR and CDR2 FQNEAQ (reference sequence). The CDR3 is made up of 16 amino acids. V was pared by 6 bases and J by 3 bases, with 19 bases between. CDR3: CASRSNGGLRTDTQYF. In nucleotides, the CDR3 is TGTGCCAGCAGAAGTAACGGCGGTTTGAGGACAGATACGCAGTATTTT. Full variable domain (outside the CDR3, taken from reference TRBV7-9 and TRBJ2-3): DTGVSQNPRHKITKRGQNVTFRCDPISEHNRLYWYRQTLGQGPEFLTYFQNEAQLEKSRLLSDRFSAERPKGSFSTLEIQRTEQGDSAMYLCASRSNGGLRTDTQYFGPGTRLTVL.

This clonotype has more than one count but fewer than ten. This chain links TRBV6-6 with TRBJ1-2; a possible D gene is TRBD1 (6 bases). CDR3 size: 16 residues. Looked up from germline, CDR1 is MNHNY and CDR2 is SVGAGI (reference sequence). Deletions cut 6 bases from V and 1 base from J, with 18 bases between. Written as DNA, the CDR3 is TGTGCCAGCAGGCGACAGGATGTTAACCGTAACTATGGCTACACCTTC. This encodes CASRRQDVNRNYGYTF.

CDR3: CASSWTGVAEQYF. The CDR3 nucleotides read TGTGCCAGCAGTTGGACAGGGGTGGCCGAGCAGTACTTC. V is TRBV27 and J is TRBJ2-7; 9 bases fit TRBD1. The CDR3 covers 13 residues. Per the germline V gene, CDR1 is MNHEY and CDR2 is SMNVEV (reference sequence). V trimming: 4 bases; J trimming: 6 bases; junction bases outside the gene matches: 4.